The 8 T cell receptor beta chains listed next were all sequenced from one sample in a study of T cells in Graves' hyperthyroidism and ophthalmopathy. TCR beta CDR3 region amplification was performed from RNA transcripts. A set of HTBI primers served as the primers for a first-round RT-PCR of the TCR CDR3. TCRdb fed the multiplex PCR reads into MiXCR, producing one record per CDR3 protein. The sample yields fewer than 500,000 distinct CDR3 sequences, about 15% seen once. The source material was blood. All receptors come from a man aged 18-30 years with Graves' ophthalmopathy.

This clonotype has a count of ten or more. The chain uses TRBV11-2 and TRBJ1-3; TRBD1 is a possible D gene (6 bases). Trimming removed 3 bases from V and 0 bases from J, with 18 bases in between. The germline V gene encodes CDR1 SGHAT and CDR2 FQNNGV. CDR3 length: 18 residues. The CDR3 spells CASSFLGAGVDSGNTIYF. As DNA, the CDR3 is TGTGCCAGCAGCTTCTTGGGGGCAGGGGTCGACTCTGGAAACACCATATATTTT. The variable domain in full, completed from reference TRBV11-2 and TRBJ1-3, reads EAGVAQSPRYKIIEKRQSVAFWCNPISGHATLYWYQQILGQGPKLLIQFQNNGVVDDSQLPKDRFSAERLKGVDSTLKIQPAKLEDSAVYLCASSFLGAGVDSGNTIYFGEGSWLTVV.

This chain uses TRBV3-1 with TRBJ2-5; TRBD2 agrees at 9 bases. This CDR3 comprises 14 residues. The trim removed 4 bases at V and 5 bases at J, leaving 5 bases unmatched. From germline, CDR1 is LGHDT and CDR2 YNNKEL (reference sequence). The CDR3 loop reads CASSPGGGAETQYF. DNA of the CDR3: TGTGCCAGCAGCCCTGGCGGGGGGGCCGAGACCCAGTACTTC.

This clonotype appeared a few times. This chain joins TRBV10-3 and TRBJ2-2; TRBD1 agrees at 10 bases. CDR1 ENHRY and CDR2 SYGVKD come from the germline V gene. The CDR3 covers 17 residues. With 4 bases clipped from V and 7 bases from J, the junction kept 12 bases outside the gene matches. CDR3 protein: CAISAPGQGIVDGELFF. In DNA form, the CDR3 reads TGTGCCATCAGTGCCCCGGGACAGGGGATCGTTGACGGGGAGCTGTTTTTT.

This clonotype was seen repeatedly, ten times or more. The V and J genes are TRBV2 and TRBJ2-7; weak D call: TRBD2 (5 bases). With 6 bases removed from V and 1 base from J, the gap between germline ends came to 16 bases. Per germline, CDR1 SNHLY and CDR2 FYNNEI. The CDR3 consists of 15 residues. For the CDR3, the DNA is TGTGCCAGCAGCTCCGGGGTAGCTGCATCCTACGAGCAGTACTTC. This translates into CASSSGVAASYEQYF.

The chain carries TRBV5-1 and TRBJ2-7; 11 positions agree with TRBD1. The CDR3 is made up of 14 amino acids. The V and J ends lost 5 bases and 5 bases, in that order; junction bases with no gene match: 6. CDR1 is SGHRS and CDR2 is YFSETQ in the germline V gene. Written as DNA, the CDR3 is TGCGCCAGCAGTTCCGGGGACAGGGGGAACGAGCAGTACTTC. Protein: CASSSGDRGNEQYF.

In its sample, this clonotype was seen a few times. CDR3 sequence: CATSRDRNSPLHF. In DNA, the CDR3 is TGTGCCACCAGTAGGGACAGAAATTCACCCCTCCACTTT. The chain links TRBV24-1 to TRBJ1-6, with 7 bases matching TRBD1. Germline CDR1 is KGHDR and CDR2 is SFDVKD. Trimming removed 6 bases from V and 7 bases from J; junction bases left unmatched: 2. The CDR3 spans 13 residues.

There are many counts of this clonotype. The CDR3 loop reads CASRQLNTEAFF. CDR3 bases: TGTGCCAGCAGGCAGTTAAACACTGAAGCTTTCTTT. This chain links TRBV28 with TRBJ1-1; no definite D call. There are 12 residues in the CDR3. The V and J ends lost 6 bases and 2 bases respectively, with 7 bases between them. The germline gives CDR1 MDHEN, CDR2 SYDVKM. Combining the CDR3 with reference TRBV28 and TRBJ1-1 gives the whole variable domain DVKVTQSSRYLVKRTGEKVFLECVQDMDHENMFWYRQDPGLGLRLIYFSYDVKMKEKGDIPEGYSVSREKKERFSLILESASTNQTSMYLCASRQLNTEAFFGQGTRLTVV.

This clonotype was detected only a few times. With a much larger clone just one base away, this may be a read error. The conserved phenylalanine or tryptophan is not found at the CDR3 terminus, so this likely reflects a read error. The chain employs TRBV3-1 and TRBJ2-3, with a tentative D call TRBD1 (5 bases). The CDR3 runs to 12 residues. The V gene lost 4 bases and the J gene lost 5 bases, with 7 bases spanning the gap. CDR1 is LGHDT and CDR2 is YNNKEL in the germline V gene (reference sequence). For the CDR3, the DNA is TGTGCCAGCAGCCCAGGGATAGATACGCAGTATCTT. This codes for CASSPGIDTQYL.